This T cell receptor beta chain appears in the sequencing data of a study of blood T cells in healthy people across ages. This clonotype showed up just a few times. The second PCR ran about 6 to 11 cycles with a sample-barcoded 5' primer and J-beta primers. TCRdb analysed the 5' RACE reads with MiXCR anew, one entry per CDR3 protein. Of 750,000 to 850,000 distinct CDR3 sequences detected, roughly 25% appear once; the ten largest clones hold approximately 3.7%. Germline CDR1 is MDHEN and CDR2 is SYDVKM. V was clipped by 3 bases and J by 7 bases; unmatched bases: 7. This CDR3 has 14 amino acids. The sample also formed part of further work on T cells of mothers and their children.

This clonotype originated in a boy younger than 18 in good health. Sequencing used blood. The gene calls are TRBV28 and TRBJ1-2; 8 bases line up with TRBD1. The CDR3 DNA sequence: TGTGCCAGCAGTTTCAGGGGGCATCTACGTGGCTACACCTTC. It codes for CASSFRGHLRGYTF.